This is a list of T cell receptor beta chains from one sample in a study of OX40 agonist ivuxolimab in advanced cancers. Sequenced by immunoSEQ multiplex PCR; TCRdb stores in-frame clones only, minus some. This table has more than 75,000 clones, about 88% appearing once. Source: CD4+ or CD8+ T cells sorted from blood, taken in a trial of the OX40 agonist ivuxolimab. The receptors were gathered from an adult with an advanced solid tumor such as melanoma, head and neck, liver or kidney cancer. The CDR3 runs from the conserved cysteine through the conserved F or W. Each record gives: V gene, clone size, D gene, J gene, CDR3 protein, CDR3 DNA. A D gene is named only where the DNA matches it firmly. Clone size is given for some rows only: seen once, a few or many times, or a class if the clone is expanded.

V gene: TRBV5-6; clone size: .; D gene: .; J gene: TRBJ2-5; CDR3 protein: CASSLLLSTGKSETQYF; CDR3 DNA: TGTGCCAGCAGCTTGTTGCTTTCAACAGGGAAATCAGAGACCCAGTACTTC
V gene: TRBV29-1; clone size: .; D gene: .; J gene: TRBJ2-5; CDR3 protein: CSVSRDGQRQYF; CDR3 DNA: TGCAGCGTTTCAAGGGACGGCCAGCGCCAGTACTTC
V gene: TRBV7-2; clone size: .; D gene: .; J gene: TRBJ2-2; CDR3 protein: CASSLGFGELFF; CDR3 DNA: TGTGCCAGCAGCTTAGGGTTCGGGGAGCTGTTTTTT
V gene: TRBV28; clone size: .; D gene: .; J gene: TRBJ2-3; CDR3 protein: CASNLPWADTQYF; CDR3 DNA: TGTGCCAGCAACCTCCCGTGGGCAGATACGCAGTATTTT
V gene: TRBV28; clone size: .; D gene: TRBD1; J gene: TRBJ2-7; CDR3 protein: CASSPGTGELDEQYF; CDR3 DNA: TGTGCCAGCAGTCCCGGGACAGGGGAGCTGGACGAGCAGTACTTC
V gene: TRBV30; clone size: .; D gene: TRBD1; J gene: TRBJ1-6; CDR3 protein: CAWSVRGGGNSPLHF; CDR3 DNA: TGTGCCTGGAGTGTACGAGGGGGCGGGAATTCACCCCTCCACTTT
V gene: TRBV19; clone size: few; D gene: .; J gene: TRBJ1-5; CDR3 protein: CASSIWGSNQPQHF; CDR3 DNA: TGTGCCAGTAGTATATGGGGAAGCAATCAGCCCCAGCATTTT
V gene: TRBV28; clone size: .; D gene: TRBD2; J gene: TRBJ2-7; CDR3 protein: CASSFVGGWYF; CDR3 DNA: TGTGCCAGCAGTTTCGTGGGGGGGTGGTACTTC
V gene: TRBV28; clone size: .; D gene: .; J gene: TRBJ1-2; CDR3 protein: CASSLFQDGYTF; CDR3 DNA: TGTGCCAGCAGTTTGTTCCAGGATGGCTACACCTTC
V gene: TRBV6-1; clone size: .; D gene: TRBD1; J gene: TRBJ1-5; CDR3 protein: CASSDWDRDLGQPQHF; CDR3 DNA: TGTGCCAGCAGTGATTGGGACAGGGATCTCGGTCAGCCCCAGCATTTT
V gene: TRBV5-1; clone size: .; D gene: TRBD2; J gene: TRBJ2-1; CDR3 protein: CASSPLGTSGKRSEQFF; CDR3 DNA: TGCGCCAGCAGCCCACTAGGGACTAGCGGGAAAAGGAGTGAGCAGTTCTTC
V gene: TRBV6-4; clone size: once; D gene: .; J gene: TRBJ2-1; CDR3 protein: CASSEHEQFF; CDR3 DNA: TGTGCCAGCTCCGAGCATGAGCAGTTCTTC
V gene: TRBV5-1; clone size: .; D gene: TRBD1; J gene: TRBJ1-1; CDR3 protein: CASSLGQGGTEAFF; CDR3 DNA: TGCGCCAGCAGCTTGGGACAGGGGGGCACTGAAGCTTTCTTT
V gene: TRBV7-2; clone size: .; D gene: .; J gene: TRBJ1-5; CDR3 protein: CASSLDLARPDQPQHF; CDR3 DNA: TGTGCCAGCAGCTTAGATTTAGCCAGGCCTGATCAGCCCCAGCATTTT
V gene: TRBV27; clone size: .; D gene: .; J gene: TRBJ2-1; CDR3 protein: CASSPRNRNEQFF; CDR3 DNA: TGTGCCAGCAGTCCCCGGAACCGCAATGAGCAGTTCTTC
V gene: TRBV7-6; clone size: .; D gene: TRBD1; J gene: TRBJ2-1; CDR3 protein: CASSARQGISTYNEQFF; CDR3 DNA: TGTGCCAGCAGCGCCCGACAGGGGATTTCCACTTACAATGAGCAGTTCTTC
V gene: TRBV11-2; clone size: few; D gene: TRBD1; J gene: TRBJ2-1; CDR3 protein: CASSPDRAPNEQFF; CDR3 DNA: TGTGCCAGCAGCCCGGACAGGGCACCCAATGAGCAGTTCTTC
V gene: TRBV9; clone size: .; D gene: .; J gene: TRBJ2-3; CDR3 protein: CASRLSTDTQYF; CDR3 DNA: TGTGCCAGCAGGCTTAGCACAGATACGCAGTATTTT
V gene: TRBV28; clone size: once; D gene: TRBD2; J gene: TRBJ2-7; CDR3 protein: CASSAGLAGGPNEQYF; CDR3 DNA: TGTGCCAGCAGTGCGGGACTAGCGGGAGGGCCCAACGAGCAGTACTTC
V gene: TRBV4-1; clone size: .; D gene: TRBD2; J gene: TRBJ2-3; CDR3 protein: CASSQSLAGATDTQYF; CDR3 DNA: TGCGCCAGCAGCCAGTCCTTAGCGGGGGCCACAGATACGCAGTATTTT
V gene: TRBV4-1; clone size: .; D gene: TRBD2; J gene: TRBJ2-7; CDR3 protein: CASSQGRLAGGEQYF; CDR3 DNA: TGCGCCAGCAGCCAAGGTAGGCTAGCGGGAGGCGAGCAGTACTTC
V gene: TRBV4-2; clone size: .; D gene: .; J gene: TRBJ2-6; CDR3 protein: CASSLTSGTLNVLTF; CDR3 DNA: TGTGCCAGCAGCCTCACCTCCGGGACCCTCAACGTCCTGACTTTC
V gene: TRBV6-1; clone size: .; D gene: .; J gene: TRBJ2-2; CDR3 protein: CASSERYTGELFF; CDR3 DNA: TGTGCCAGCAGTGAAAGGTACACCGGGGAGCTGTTTTTT
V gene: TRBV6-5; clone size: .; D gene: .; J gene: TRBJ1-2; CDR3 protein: CASSSTGLANYGYTF; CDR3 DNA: TGTGCCAGCAGTAGTACAGGGTTAGCTAACTATGGCTACACCTTC
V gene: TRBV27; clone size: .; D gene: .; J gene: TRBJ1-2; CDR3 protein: CASSPHSAQGYYGYTF; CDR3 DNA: TGTGCCAGCAGTCCACATTCCGCGCAGGGGTACTATGGCTACACCTTC
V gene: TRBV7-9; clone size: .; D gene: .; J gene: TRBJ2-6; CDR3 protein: CASSARVGANVLTF; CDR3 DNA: TGTGCCAGCAGCGCTCGCGTTGGGGCCAACGTCCTGACTTTC
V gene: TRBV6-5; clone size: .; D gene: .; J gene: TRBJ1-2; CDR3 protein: CASSSGTGAYGYTF; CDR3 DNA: TGTGCCAGCAGCAGCGGTACAGGAGCCTATGGCTACACCTTC
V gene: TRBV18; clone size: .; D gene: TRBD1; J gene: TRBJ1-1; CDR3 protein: CASSYQGASYTEAFF; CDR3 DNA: TGTGCCAGCTCATACCAGGGGGCGTCGTACACTGAAGCTTTCTTT
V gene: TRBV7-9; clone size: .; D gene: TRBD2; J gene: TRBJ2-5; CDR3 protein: CASSFDTSGVETQYF; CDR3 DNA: TGTGCCAGCAGCTTCGATACTAGCGGGGTCGAGACCCAGTACTTC
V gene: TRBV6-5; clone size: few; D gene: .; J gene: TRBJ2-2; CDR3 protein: CASSLLQASGELFF; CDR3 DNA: TGTGCCAGCAGTCTTTTACAGGCCTCCGGGGAGCTGTTTTTT
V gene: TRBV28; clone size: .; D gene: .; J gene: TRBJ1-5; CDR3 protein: CASTSFRGAASNQPQHF; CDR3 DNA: TGTGCCAGCACGTCCTTCAGGGGTGCGGCGAGCAATCAGCCCCAGCATTTT
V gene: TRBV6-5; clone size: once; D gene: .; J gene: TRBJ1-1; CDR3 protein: CASSRPRGTEAFF; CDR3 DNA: TGTGCCAGCAGTCGCCCAAGGGGAACTGAAGCTTTCTTT
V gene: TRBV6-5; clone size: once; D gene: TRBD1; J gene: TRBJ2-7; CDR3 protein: CAIRAIQTGGYEQYF; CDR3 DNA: TGTGCCATCAGAGCCATACAAACAGGGGGGTACGAGCAGTACTTC
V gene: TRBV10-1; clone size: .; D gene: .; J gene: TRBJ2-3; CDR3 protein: CASSADVTDTQYF; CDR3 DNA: TGCGCCAGCAGTGCGGACGTTACAGATACGCAGTATTTT
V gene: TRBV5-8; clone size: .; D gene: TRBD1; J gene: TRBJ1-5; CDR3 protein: CASSEGTGGNNQPQHF; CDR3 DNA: TGTGCCAGCAGTGAAGGGACAGGGGGAAACAATCAGCCCCAGCATTTT
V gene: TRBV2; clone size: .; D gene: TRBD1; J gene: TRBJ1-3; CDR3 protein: CASSEEGASGNTIYF; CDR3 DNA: TGTGCCAGCAGTGAAGAGGGGGCGTCTGGAAACACCATATATTTT
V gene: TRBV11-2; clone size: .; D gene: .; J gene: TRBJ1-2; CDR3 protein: CASSSDLSRGYTF; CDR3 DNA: TGTGCCAGCAGCTCCGACCTCTCGCGGGGCTACACCTTC
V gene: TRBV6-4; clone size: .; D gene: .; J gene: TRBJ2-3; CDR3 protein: CASSYSGDTQYF; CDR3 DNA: TGTGCCAGCAGCTACTCGGGGGATACGCAGTATTTT
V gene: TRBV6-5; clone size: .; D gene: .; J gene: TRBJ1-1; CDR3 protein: CASSPTRTEAFF; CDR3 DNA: TGTGCCAGCAGTCCGACTCGCACTGAAGCTTTCTTT
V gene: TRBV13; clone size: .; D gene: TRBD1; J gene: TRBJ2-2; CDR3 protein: CASSGTGVRTGELFF; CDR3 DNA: TGTGCCAGCAGCGGGACAGGGGTGAGGACCGGGGAGCTGTTTTTT
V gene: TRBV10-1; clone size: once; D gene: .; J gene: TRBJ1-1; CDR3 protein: CASSESGGKNTEAFF; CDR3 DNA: TGCGCCAGCAGTGAGTCCGGGGGGAAGAACACTGAAGCTTTCTTT
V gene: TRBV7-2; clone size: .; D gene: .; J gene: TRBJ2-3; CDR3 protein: CASSLVGGTDTQYF; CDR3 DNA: TGTGCCAGCAGCTTAGTCGGGGGCACAGATACGCAGTATTTT
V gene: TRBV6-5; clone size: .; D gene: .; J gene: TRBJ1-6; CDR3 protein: CASGPGSPLHF; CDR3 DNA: TGTGCCAGCGGCCCAGGATCACCCCTCCACTTT
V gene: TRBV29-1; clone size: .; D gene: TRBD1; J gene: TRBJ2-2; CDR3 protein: CSVGGARDRVLNTGELFF; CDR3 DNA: TGCAGCGTAGGAGGCGCCCGGGACAGGGTGCTGAACACCGGGGAGCTGTTTTTT
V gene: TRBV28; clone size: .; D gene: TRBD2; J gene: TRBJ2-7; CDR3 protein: CASSLLTSGDQYEQYF; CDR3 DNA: TGTGCCAGCAGTCTCCTGACTAGCGGCGATCAATACGAGCAGTACTTC
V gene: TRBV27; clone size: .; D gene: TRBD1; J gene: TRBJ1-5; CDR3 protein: CASSDGQGVGNQPQHF; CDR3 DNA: TGTGCCAGCAGTGACGGACAGGGGGTCGGCAATCAGCCCCAGCATTTT
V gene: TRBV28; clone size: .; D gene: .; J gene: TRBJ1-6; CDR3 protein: CASRGTFGISYNSPLHF; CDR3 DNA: TGTGCCAGCAGGGGGACGTTTGGCATTTCCTATAATTCACCCCTCCACTTT
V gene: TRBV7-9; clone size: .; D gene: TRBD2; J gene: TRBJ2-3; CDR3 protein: CASRPAWGGTQYF; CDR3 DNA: TGTGCCAGCCGCCCCGCCTGGGGGGGTACGCAGTATTTT
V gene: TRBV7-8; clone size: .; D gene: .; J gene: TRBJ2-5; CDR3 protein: CASSLITDQETQYF; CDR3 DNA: TGTGCCAGCAGCTTGATCACGGACCAAGAGACCCAGTACTTC
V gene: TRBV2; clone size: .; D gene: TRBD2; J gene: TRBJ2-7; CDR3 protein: CASSEAKGLADYEQYF; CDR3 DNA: TGTGCCAGCAGTGAAGCCAAAGGACTAGCGGACTACGAGCAGTACTTC